The TCR beta chain described here comes from a study of control samples from healthy donors and cancer patients. The junction had 3 bases not matched to a gene; V was cut back by 4 bases and J by 1 base. From germline, CDR1 is SGHRS and CDR2 YFSETQ. The CDR3 covers 14 residues. The data were produced by immunoSEQ multiplex PCR, yet TCRdb's version contains in-frame clones alone and is incomplete. Of approximately 160,000 clones in the sample, about 93% were seen once. The sample was blood. The TCR originated in an older woman in good health. This rearrangement joins TRBV5-1 to TRBJ1-1; 8 bases align to TRBD1. CDR3 nucleotides: TGCGCCAGCAGCACGACAGGGGAGAACACTGAAGCTTTCTTT. It yields the protein CASSTTGENTEAFF.